This T cell receptor beta chain was recovered during a study of cytomegalovirus exposure and HLA in healthy donors. Study results and limitations: A later analysis linked fewer than 20,000 TCR beta sequences to HLA alleles at 0.05 false discovery rate. The presence/absence work took it that sequencing depth was about the same across donors. In a later analysis, CMV-associated beta chains were mostly HLA-associated, it appeared. CMV serostatus stood as the only immune exposure information on hand.

In the case of this clone: As yet, its antigen is unknown.

Losses at the gene ends were 0 bases for V and 3 bases for J; bases not matched to a gene: 9. This CDR3 is 17 amino acids long. Germline CDR1 SGHVS, CDR2 FNYEAQ. PCR involved 60 Vbeta and 13 Jbeta primers. The method was immunoSEQ multiplex PCR; TCRdb's version includes in-frame clones alone and lacks a portion of them. The data contain approximately 170,000 clones, about three quarters of them singletons. The clonotype originates from a woman aged 35 to 49 in good health and CMV-seropositive. V usage is TRBV7-6 and J usage is TRBJ2-3, with TRBD2 matching 7 bases. Sequenced material: PBMCs. The chain's CDR3 is CASSLAAAGSRTDTQYF. The CDR3, as DNA: TGTGCCAGCAGCTTAGCGGCAGCGGGGTCTAGAACAGATACGCAGTATTTT.